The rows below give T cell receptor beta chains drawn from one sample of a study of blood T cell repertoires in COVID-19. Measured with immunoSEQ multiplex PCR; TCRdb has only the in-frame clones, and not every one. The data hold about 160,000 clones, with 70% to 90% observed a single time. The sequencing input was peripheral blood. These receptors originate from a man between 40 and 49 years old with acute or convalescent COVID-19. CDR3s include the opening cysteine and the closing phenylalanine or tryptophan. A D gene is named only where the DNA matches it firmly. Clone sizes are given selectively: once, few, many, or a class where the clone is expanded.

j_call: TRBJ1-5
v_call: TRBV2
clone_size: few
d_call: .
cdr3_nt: TGTGCCAGCAGTGAACCGAGTTTGGATCAGCCCCAGCATTTT
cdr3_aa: CASSEPSLDQPQHF

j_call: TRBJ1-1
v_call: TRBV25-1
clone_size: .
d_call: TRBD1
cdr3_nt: TGTGCCAGCAGCGCTGGGACAGTTAACACTGAAGCTTTCTTT
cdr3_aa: CASSAGTVNTEAFF

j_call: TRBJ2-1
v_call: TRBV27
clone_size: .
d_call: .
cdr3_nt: TGTGCCAGCAGCTTAAGCAGGTCCTACAATGAGCAGTTCTTC
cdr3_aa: CASSLSRSYNEQFF

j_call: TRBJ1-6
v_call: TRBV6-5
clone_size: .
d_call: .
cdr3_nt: TGTGCCACCCGGACAGACTTTGCTAATTCACCCCTCCACTTT
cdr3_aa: CATRTDFANSPLHF

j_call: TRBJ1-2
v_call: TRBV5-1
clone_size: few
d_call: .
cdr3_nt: TGCGCCAGCAGCTTGGACAGCGGATCCCTCTATGGCTACACCTTC
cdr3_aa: CASSLDSGSLYGYTF

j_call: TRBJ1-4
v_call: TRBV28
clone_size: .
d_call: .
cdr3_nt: TGTGCCAGCAGCCCCGACAGAGCTCCTAATGAAAAACTGTTTTTT
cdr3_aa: CASSPDRAPNEKLFF

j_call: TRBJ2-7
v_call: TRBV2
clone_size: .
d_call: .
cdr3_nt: TGTGCCAGCAGTGGTATCGCCAGAAATGTCGAGCAGTACTTC
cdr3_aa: CASSGIARNVEQYF

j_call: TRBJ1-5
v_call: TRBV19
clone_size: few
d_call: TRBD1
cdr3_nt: TGTGCCAGTAGTATTGAATACGGCAGGGGGCTAAATCAGCCCCAGCATTTT
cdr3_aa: CASSIEYGRGLNQPQHF

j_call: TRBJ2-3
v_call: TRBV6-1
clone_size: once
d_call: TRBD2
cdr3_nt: TGTGCCAGCAGTGAGGGCGGGGGGGTAGCCCAGAATACGCAGTATTTT
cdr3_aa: CASSEGGGVAQNTQYF

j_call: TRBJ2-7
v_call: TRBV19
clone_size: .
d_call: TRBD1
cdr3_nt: TGTGCCAGTAGTGCCCGGGACAGGGGAATATACGAGCAGTACTTC
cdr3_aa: CASSARDRGIYEQYF

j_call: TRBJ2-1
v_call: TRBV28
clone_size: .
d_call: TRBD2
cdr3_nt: TGTGCCAGCAGTGATTATAGCGGGGGGGCCTACAATGAGCAGTTCTTC
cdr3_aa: CASSDYSGGAYNEQFF

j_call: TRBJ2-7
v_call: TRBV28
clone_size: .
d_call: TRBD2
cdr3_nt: TGTGCCAGCAGTTCGGGGGGTTGGGGAGACGAGCAGTACTTC
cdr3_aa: CASSSGGWGDEQYF

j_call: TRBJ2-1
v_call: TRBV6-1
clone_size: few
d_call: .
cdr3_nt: TGTGCCAGCAGTGATCGACTAGATGAGCAGTTCTTC
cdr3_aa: CASSDRLDEQFF

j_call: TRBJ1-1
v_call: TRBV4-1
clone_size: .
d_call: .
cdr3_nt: TGCGCCAGCAGCCCCGATGGTACAGGAGACCTTGAAGCTTTCTTT
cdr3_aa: CASSPDGTGDLEAFF

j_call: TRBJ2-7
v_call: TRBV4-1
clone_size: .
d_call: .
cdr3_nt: TGCGCCAGCAGCCAAGAGTTGCGGGGCAATGCCTACGAGCAGTACTTC
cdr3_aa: CASSQELRGNAYEQYF

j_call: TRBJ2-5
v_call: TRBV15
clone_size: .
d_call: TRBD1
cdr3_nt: TGTGCCACCAATAGATACGGGACAGAAGAGACCCAGTACTTC
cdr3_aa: CATNRYGTEETQYF

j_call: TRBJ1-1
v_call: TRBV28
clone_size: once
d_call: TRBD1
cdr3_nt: TGTGCCAGCAGTTCGGGACAGAGAATGACGAACACTGAAGCTTTCTTT
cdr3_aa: CASSSGQRMTNTEAFF

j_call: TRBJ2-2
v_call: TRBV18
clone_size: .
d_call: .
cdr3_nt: TGTGCCAGCTCACCCCGACTCCTGAAGGACACCGGGGAGCTGTTTTTT
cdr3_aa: CASSPRLLKDTGELFF

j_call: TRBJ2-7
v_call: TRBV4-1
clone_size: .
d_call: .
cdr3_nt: TGCGCCAGCAGCGTGGACAGAGGATACGAGCAGTACTTC
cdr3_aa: CASSVDRGYEQYF

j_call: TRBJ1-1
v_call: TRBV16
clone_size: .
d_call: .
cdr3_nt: TGTGCCAGCAGCCAAAGCTTTGGAGGGCCCGAAGCTTTCTTT
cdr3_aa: CASSQSFGGPEAFF

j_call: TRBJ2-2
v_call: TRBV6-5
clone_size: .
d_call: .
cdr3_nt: TGTGCCAGCAGTTATTGGGGGGGCTCGAACACCGGGGAGCTGTTTTTT
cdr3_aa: CASSYWGGSNTGELFF

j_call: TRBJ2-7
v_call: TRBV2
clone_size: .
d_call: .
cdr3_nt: TGTGCCAGCAGTCGCTCCGGGTTATCCTACGAGCAGTACTTC
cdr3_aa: CASSRSGLSYEQYF

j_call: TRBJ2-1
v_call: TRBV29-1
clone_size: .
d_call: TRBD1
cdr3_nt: TGCAGCGTTGAACGCCGGGACAGGTCCTACAATGAGCAGTTCTTC
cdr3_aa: CSVERRDRSYNEQFF

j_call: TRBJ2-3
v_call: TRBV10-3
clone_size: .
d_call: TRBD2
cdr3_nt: TGTGCCATCAGTGAGGGGACTACGCGGGGGAAAAATACGCAGTATTTT
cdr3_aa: CAISEGTTRGKNTQYF

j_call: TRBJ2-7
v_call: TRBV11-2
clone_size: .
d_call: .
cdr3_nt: TGTGCCAGCAGCTTAGATTTCAGGGCAGTTTCCTACGACGGGCAGTACTTC
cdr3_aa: CASSLDFRAVSYDGQYF

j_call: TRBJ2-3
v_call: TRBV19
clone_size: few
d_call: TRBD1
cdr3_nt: TGTGCCAGTAGTACGGGGAAGGGGGCCCTCTGGGCCCCGACAGATACGCAGTATTTT
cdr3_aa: CASSTGKGALWAPTDTQYF

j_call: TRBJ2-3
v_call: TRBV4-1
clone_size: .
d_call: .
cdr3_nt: TGCGCCAGCAGCCAAGTTCACAGCACTAGCACAGATACGCAGTATTTT
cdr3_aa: CASSQVHSTSTDTQYF

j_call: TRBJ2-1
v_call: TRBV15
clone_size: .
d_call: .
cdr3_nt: TGTGCCACCAGCAGAGTCGGGAGCGGAAGCTCCTACAATGAGCAGTTCTTC
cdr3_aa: CATSRVGSGSSYNEQFF

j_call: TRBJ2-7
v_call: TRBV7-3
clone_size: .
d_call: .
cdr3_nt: TGTGCCAGCAAAGCCCTTGAGGGTCCCTACGAGCAGTACTTC
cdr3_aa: CASKALEGPYEQYF

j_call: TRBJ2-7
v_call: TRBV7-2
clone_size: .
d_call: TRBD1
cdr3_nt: TGTGCCAGCAGCCATAAAGGACAGGGGGACTACGAGCAGTACTTC
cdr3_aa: CASSHKGQGDYEQYF

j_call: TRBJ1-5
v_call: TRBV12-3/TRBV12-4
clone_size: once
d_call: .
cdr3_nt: TGTGCCAGCAGTGACAGTAGCAATCAGCCCCAGCATTTT
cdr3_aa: CASSDSSNQPQHF

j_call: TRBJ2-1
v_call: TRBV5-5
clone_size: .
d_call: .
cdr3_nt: TGTGCCAGCAGCTTGGGGCAGTCCTACAATGAGCAGTTCTTC
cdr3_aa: CASSLGQSYNEQFF

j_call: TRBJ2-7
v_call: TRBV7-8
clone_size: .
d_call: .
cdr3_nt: TGTGCCAGCAGCTTAGACGGGAGCTCCTACGAGCAGTACTTC
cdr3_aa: CASSLDGSSYEQYF

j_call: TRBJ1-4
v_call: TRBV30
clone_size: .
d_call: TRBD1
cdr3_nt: TGTGCCATGGATGTAACAGGGGGGAATGAAAAACTGTTTTTT
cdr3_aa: CAMDVTGGNEKLFF

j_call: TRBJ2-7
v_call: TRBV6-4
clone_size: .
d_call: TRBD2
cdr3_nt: TGTGCCAGCACAAGGGACTATTCCGAGCAGTACTTC
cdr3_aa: CASTRDYSEQYF

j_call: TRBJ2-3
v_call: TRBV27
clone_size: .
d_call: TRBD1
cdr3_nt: TGTGCCAGCAGAGTTAGGCCCCTCGTTGGACAGGGGGCTAAAGATACGCAGTATTTT
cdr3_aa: CASRVRPLVGQGAKDTQYF

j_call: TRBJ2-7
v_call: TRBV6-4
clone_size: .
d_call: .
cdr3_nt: TGTGCCAGCCTATCATACGAGCAGTACTTC
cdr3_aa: CASLSYEQYF

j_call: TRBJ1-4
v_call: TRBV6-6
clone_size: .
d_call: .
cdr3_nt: TGTGCCAGCAGTTACCTTTCGCGGGAGGGAAAACTGTTTTTT
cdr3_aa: CASSYLSREGKLFF

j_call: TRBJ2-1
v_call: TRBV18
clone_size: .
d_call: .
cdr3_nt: TGTGCCAGCTCACCATTTACTCGGGGGAGGACGCTCTTC
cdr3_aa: CASSPFTRGRTLF

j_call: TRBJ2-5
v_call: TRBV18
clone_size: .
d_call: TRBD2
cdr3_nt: TGTGCCAGCTCACTAGCGGGGGGCGGTGAGACCCAGTACTTC
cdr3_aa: CASSLAGGGETQYF

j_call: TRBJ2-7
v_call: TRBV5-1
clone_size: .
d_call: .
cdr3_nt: TGCGCCAGCAGCAGAACGGACGGGAGCTACGAGCAGTACTTC
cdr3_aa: CASSRTDGSYEQYF

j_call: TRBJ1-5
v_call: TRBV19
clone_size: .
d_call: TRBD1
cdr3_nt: TGTGCCAGTCAAGGGACAGGATTGGGGGGATGGCCCCAGCATTTT
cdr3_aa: CASQGTGLGGWPQHF

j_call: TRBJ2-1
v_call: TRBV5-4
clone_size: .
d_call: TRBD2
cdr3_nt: TGTGCCAGCAGCGGAACTAGCGGGGGATACTACAATGAGCAGTTCTTC
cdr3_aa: CASSGTSGGYYNEQFF

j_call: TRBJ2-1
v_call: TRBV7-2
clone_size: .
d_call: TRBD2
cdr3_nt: TGTGCCAGCAGCTTAGACTCGGGACTAGCGAGGGGTGAGCAGTTCTTC
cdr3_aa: CASSLDSGLARGEQFF

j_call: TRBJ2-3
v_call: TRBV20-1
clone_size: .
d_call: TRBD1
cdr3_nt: TGCAGTGCTAGTGGGACAGGGAAACTCACAGATACGCAGTATTTT
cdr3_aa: CSASGTGKLTDTQYF

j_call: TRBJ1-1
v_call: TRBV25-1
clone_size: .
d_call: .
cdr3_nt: TGTGCCAGCAGTTATTTGGGGGGGGAAGCTTTCTTT
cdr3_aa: CASSYLGGEAFF

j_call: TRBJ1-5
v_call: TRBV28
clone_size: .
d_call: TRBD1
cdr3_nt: TGTGCCAGCTTACGTCAGGGGGCGGCTTATCAGCCCCAGCATTTT
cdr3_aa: CASLRQGAAYQPQHF

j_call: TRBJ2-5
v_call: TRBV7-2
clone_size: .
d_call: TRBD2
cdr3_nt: TGTGCCAGCAGCTACCCGGGACTAGCTAGGGAGACCCAGTACTTC
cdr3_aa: CASSYPGLARETQYF

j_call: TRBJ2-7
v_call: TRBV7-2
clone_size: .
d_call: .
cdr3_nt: TGTGCCAGCAGCTTAGGTCTAGAGGAGTACGAGCAGTACTTC
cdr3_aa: CASSLGLEEYEQYF

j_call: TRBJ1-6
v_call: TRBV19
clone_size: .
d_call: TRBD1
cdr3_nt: TGTGCCAGTAGTATATCGGAGGGGGCAGGTTCACCCCTCCACTTT
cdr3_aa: CASSISEGAGSPLHF

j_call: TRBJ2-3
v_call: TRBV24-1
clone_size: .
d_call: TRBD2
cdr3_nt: TGTGCCACCAGTGACGCGGGGGGCAGAGATACGCAGTATTTT
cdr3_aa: CATSDAGGRDTQYF

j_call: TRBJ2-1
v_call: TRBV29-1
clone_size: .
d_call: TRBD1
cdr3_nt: TGCAGCGTTGTCAGGGACAGGGGGATCAATGAGCAGTTCTTC
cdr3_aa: CSVVRDRGINEQFF